This entry features one T cell receptor (beta chain) sequence. V lost 0 bases, J lost 4 bases, and 10 bases lay in between. The CDR3 loop spans 15 amino acids. Germline V gives CDR1 ENHRY, CDR2 SYGVKD. Assay: immunoSEQ multiplex PCR; the TCRdb copy retains only in-frame clones and omits some. The sample yields a few million clones, just over 90% seen once. The naive CD8 population came from CD45RO-negative cells selected for CCR7, without terminally differentiated effector memory CD45RA+ cells. The data derive from a study of shared clonotypes between healthy human individuals. Study-level background: Donors, aged 18 to 49, were two women and a few men.

Source material: naive CD8+ T cells from PBMCs. The receptor comes from a man younger than 30 in good health. Some clones in this sample may be carry-over from other donors' samples. The chain joins TRBV10-3 to TRBJ1-5; the D is unclear. Written as DNA, the CDR3 is TGTGCCATCAGTGAGTCATTTACGGGAAATCAGCCCCAGCATTTT. Its translation: CAISESFTGNQPQHF.